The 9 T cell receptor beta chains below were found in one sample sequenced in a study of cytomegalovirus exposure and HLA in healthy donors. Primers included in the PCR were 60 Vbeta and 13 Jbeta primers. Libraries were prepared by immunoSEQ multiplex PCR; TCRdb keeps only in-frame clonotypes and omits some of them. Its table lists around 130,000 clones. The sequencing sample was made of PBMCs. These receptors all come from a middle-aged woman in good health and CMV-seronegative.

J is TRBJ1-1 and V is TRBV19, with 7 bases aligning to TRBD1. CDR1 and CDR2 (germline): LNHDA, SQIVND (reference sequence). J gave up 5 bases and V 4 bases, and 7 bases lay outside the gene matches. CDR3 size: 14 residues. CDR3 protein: CASSTTRQGTEAFF. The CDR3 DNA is TGTGCCAGTAGTACCACTCGACAGGGAACTGAAGCTTTCTTT.

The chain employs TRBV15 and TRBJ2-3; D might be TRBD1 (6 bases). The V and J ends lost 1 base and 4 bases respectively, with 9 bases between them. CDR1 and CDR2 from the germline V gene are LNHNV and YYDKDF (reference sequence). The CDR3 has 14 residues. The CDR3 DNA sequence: TGTGCCACCAGCAGAGTCAGGGGCCCAGATACGCAGTATTTT. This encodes CATSRVRGPDTQYF.

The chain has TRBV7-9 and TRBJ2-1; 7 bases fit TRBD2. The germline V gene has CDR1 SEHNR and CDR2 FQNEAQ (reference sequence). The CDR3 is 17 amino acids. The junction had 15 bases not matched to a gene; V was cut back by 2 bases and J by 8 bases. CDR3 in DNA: TGTGCCAGCAGCTTAATAGTGAGGACTAGAGTACCCGATGAGCAGTTCTTC. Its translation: CASSLIVRTRVPDEQFF.

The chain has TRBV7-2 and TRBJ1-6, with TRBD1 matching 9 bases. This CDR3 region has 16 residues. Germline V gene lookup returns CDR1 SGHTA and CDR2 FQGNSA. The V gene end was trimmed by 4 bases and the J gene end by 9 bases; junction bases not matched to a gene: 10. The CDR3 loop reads CASSSTDRGRGSPLHF. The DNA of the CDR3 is TGTGCCAGCAGCTCCACGGACAGGGGACGAGGTTCACCCCTCCACTTT.

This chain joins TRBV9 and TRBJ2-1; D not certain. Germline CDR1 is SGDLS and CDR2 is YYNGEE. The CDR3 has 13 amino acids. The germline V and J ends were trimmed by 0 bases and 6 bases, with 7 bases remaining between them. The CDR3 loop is CASSVGPSNEQFF. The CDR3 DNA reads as TGTGCCAGCAGCGTAGGGCCCAGCAATGAGCAGTTCTTC.

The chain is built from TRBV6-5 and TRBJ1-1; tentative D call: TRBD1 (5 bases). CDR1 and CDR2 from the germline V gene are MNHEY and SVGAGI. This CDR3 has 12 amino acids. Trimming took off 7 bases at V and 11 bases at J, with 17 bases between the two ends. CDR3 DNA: TGTGCCAGCATTCAGGGATCCTCGAGGGCTTTCTTT. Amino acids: CASIQGSSRAFF.

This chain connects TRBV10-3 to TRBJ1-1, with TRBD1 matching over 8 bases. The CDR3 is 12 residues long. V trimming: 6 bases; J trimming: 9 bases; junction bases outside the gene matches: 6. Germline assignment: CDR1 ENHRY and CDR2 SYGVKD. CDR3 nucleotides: TGTGCCATCAGGATGACAGGGGAGAAAGCTTTCTTT. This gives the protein CAIRMTGEKAFF.

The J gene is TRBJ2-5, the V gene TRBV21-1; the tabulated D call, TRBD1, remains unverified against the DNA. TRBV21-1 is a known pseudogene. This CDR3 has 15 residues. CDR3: CASSKLGTLQETQYF. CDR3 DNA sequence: TGTGCCAGCAGCAAATTAGGGACATTACAAGAGACCCAGTACTTC.

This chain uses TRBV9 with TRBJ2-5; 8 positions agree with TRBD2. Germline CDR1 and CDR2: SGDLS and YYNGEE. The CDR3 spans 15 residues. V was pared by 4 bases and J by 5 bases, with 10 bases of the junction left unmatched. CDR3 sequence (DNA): TGTGCCAGCAGCCCACCCCGGGGGGGCGGGGAGACCCAGTACTTC. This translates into CASSPPRGGGETQYF.